This T cell receptor (beta chain) is drawn from a study of blood T cell repertoires in COVID-19. About the research overall: Samples of COVID-19 (acute and convalescent) were obtained from the United States, Italy and Spain. Nucleic acid was either cDNA or gDNA, and it came from T cells, B-cell-depleted T cells, or PBMCs.

In the study's own analysis: Reference gene primer amplification gave nucleated cell count estimates. The table came from immunoSEQ multiplex PCR; TCRdb's copy has only in-frame clones and leaves some out. That table gives V, J and clone size, and the DNA gave D and trimming. The sample includes about 200,000 clones, around 86% of them seen just once. CDR1 and CDR2 (germline): SGHRS, YFSETQ. This CDR3 region has 14 residues. V lost 3 bases to trimming and J lost 5 bases, with 14 bases between them. The chain joins TRBV5-1 to TRBJ2-5, with a tentative D call TRBD2 (6 bases). The receptor's source is a man in his forties or fifties with acute or convalescent COVID-19. The sample was peripheral blood. The CDR3 DNA sequence: TGCGCCAGCAGCTCGGGACTGCCGGGGGAGACCCAGTACTTC. It translates to CASSSGLPGETQYF.